These 18 T cell receptor beta chains share one sample of origin, sequenced in a study of T-cell reconstitution after alpha-beta-depleted transplantation in children. Unique molecular identifiers were built into the TCRbeta library. TCRdb analysed the PCR reads with MiXCR anew, one entry per CDR3 protein. The table lists about 500,000 distinct CDR3 sequences, about 33% of them singletons. The sequencing used PBMCs from the stem cell graft donor, collected from the stem cell graft. The receptors were gathered from a human donor who donated a stem cell graft to a child with aplastic anemia.

The genes are TRBV29-1 and TRBJ2-1; 10 nucleotides align to TRBD2. CDR3 length: 15 amino acids. Looked up from germline, CDR1 is SQVTM and CDR2 is ANQGSEA. V was clipped by 7 bases and J by 10 bases; unmatched bases: 16. In DNA form, the CDR3 reads TGCAGCGCCGGAAGGACTAGCGGAGAAGGATTGGAGCAGTTCTTC. Protein: CSAGRTSGEGLEQFF.

This chain uses TRBV7-2 with TRBJ2-7; maybe TRBD2 (7 bases). Germline CDR1 and CDR2: SGHTA and FQGNSA. This CDR3 contains 13 residues. Trimming took 4 bases from V and 6 from J, leaving 13 bases between them. As DNA, the CDR3 is TGTGCCAGCAGCTCCGAGGGGGGGCGCGAGCAGTACTTC. Its protein is CASSSEGGREQYF. The full variable domain, in which reference TRBV7-2 and TRBJ2-7 provide the parts outside the CDR3, is GAGVSQSPSNKVTEKGKDVELRCDPISGHTALYWYRQSLGQGLEFLIYFQGNSAPDKSGLPSDRFSAERTGGSVSTLTIQRTQQEDSAVYLCASSSEGGREQYFGPGTRLTVT.

The rearrangement joins TRBV7-1 to TRBJ2-2; 7 bases align to TRBD1. TRBV7-1 is an ORF for which the function is uncertain. The CDR3 contains 15 residues. The trim removed 3 bases at V and 5 bases at J, leaving 6 bases unmatched. CDR3 coding DNA: TGTGCCAGCAGCTCGTACAGGGGTCCAACCGGGGAGCTGTTTTTT. Its translation is CASSSYRGPTGELFF.

This chain links TRBV20-1 with TRBJ2-4; TRBD2 matches 12 bases. CDR1 is DFQATT and CDR2 is SNEGSKA in the germline V gene (reference sequence). The V segment lost 2 bases and the J segment 1 base; nucleotides outside the gene matches: 15. The CDR3 length is 20 residues. CDR3 in amino acids: CSARLLRVASGRAAKNIQYF. In DNA form, the CDR3 reads TGCAGTGCTAGACTCCTCAGGGTGGCTAGCGGGAGGGCGGCCAAAAACATTCAGTACTTC.

This sequence joins TRBV6-2 or TRBV6-3 and TRBJ2-1; 9 positions match TRBD2. V trimming: 4 bases; J trimming: 7 bases; junction bases outside the gene matches: 8. This CDR3 is 15 amino acids long. Germline CDR1 MNHEY, CDR2 SVGEGT. The CDR3 nucleotides read TGTGCCAGCAGTTCTAGCGGGACAAGGAAAAATGAGCAGTTCTTC. Amino acids: CASSSSGTRKNEQFF.

The V call is TRBV18, the J call TRBJ1-6, with D perhaps matching TRBD1 (6 bases). Germline V lookup: CDR1 KGHSH, CDR2 LQKENI. V dropped 5 bases and J dropped 7 bases, with 6 bases sitting between them. The CDR3 is 12 amino acids. The CDR3 bases are TGTGCCAGCTCAGACAGGAATTCACCCCTCCACTTT. This encodes CASSDRNSPLHF. The whole variable domain, filled in from reference TRBV18 and TRBJ1-6, reads NAGVMQNPRHLVRRRGQEARLRCSPMKGHSHVYWYRQLPEEGLKFMVYLQKENIIDESGMPKERFSAEFPKEGPSILRIQQVVRGDSAAYFCASSDRNSPLHFGNGTRLTVT.

The rearrangement joins TRBV20-1 to TRBJ2-7, with unresolved D. Germline V gives CDR1 DFQATT, CDR2 SNEGSKA (reference sequence). The CDR3 spans 11 residues. The CDR3 nucleotides read TGCAGCTCCCTGCATACCTACGAGCAGTACTTC. Translation: CSSLHTYEQYF.

This clonotype was recorded a few times. This chain connects TRBV18 to TRBJ1-5, with a tentative D call TRBD1 (5 bases). V lost 8 bases to trimming and J lost 3 bases, with 11 bases between them. The CDR3 has 13 residues. The germline V gene encodes CDR1 KGHSH and CDR2 LQKENI. Here the CDR3 DNA reads TGTGCCAGCGGGGACGGGGCCAATCAGCCCCAGCATTTT. Translation gives CASGDGANQPQHF.

This clonotype was counted a few times. V usage is TRBV18 and J usage is TRBJ2-3; D unresolved. Per the germline V gene, CDR1 is KGHSH and CDR2 is LQKENI. The CDR3 is 13 amino acids. V lost 3 bases to trimming and J lost 5 bases, with 9 bases between them. CDR3 DNA sequence: TGTGCCAGCTCACCGTCCATTCAAGATACGCAGTATTTT. Encoded protein: CASSPSIQDTQYF. The full variable domain, rest sourced from reference TRBV18 and TRBJ2-3, is NAGVMQNPRHLVRRRGQEARLRCSPMKGHSHVYWYRQLPEEGLKFMVYLQKENIIDESGMPKERFSAEFPKEGPSILRIQQVVRGDSAAYFCASSPSIQDTQYFGPGTRLTVL.

The chain carries TRBV6-2 or TRBV6-3 and TRBJ2-1, with 8 bases identical to TRBD2. Germline CDR1 is MNHEY and CDR2 is SVGEGT. The CDR3 is 14 amino acids. The ends lost 3 bases at V and 7 bases at J; junction bases unmatched: 5. Here the CDR3 DNA reads TGTGCCAGCAGTTATGTCGGGAGGGCAAATGAGCAGTTCTTC. Translated: CASSYVGRANEQFF.

The chain uses TRBV20-1 and TRBJ2-6, with D possibly TRBD1 on 5 matching bases. The CDR3 contains 14 residues. The germline gives CDR1 DFQATT, CDR2 SNEGSKA (reference sequence). V shed 0 bases and J shed 6 bases, with 9 bases lying between them. The CDR3 DNA follows: TGCAGTGCTAGAGATGGGGCGGAGGCCAACGTCCTGACTTTC. It codes for CSARDGAEANVLTF.

The rearrangement joins TRBV19 to TRBJ1-5, with TRBD1 as a possible D gene (5 bases). The V end lost 6 bases, the J end lost 6 bases, and 18 bases lay between the germline ends. Germline V CDR1 and CDR2: LNHDA, SQIVND (reference sequence). CDR3 length equals 15 residues. CDR3 sequence: CASSPDGGGGQPQHF. Here the CDR3 DNA reads TGTGCCAGTAGCCCGGACGGTGGTGGGGGTCAGCCCCAGCATTTT.

V and J are TRBV5-1 and TRBJ2-1; D may be TRBD1 or TRBD2 (6 bases each). The V end was cut by 2 bases, the J end by 0 bases, with 12 bases between. Per germline, CDR1 SGHRS and CDR2 YFSETQ. The CDR3 runs to 16 residues. The CDR3 region is CASSFGGGSSYNEQFF. In DNA, the CDR3 is TGCGCCAGCAGCTTTGGAGGGGGGAGCTCCTACAATGAGCAGTTCTTC.

The genes are TRBV6-2 or TRBV6-3 and TRBJ2-5; maybe TRBD1 (6 bases). V was pared by 5 bases and J by 2 bases, with 15 bases between. This CDR3 comprises 15 residues. Germline V gene lookup returns CDR1 MNHEY and CDR2 SVGEGT. CDR3 nucleotide sequence: TGTGCCAGCAGTCGATTCACAGGGTTTCAAGAGACCCAGTACTTC. Translation gives CASSRFTGFQETQYF.

This clonotype was seen ten or more times. The chain has TRBV20-1 and TRBJ1-1, with TRBD1 matching 11 bases. The CDR3 is 14 residues long. V lost 5 bases, J lost 4 bases, and 6 bases stayed unmatched. Germline CDR1 and CDR2: DFQATT and SNEGSKA (reference sequence). DNA of the CDR3: TGCAGTGCTCTAAGGACAGGGGGCGGCACTGAAGCTTTCTTT. Translating it yields CSALRTGGGTEAFF.

CDR3 loop: CASSSLTSGANQQFF. CDR3 sequence (DNA): TGCGCCAGCAGCTCGCTGACTAGCGGGGCAAATCAGCAGTTCTTC. The chain carries TRBV5-1 and TRBJ2-1, with 11 nucleotides matching TRBD2. CDR1 SGHRS and CDR2 YFSETQ come from the germline V gene. Unmatched junction bases numbered 10, after V lost 3 bases and J lost 11 bases. This CDR3 has 15 residues.

V gene TRBV20-1 combines with J gene TRBJ2-2, with 7 bases that match TRBD2. Per germline, CDR1 DFQATT and CDR2 SNEGSKA (reference sequence). The CDR3 has 14 amino acids. Unmatched junction bases numbered 10, after V lost 6 bases and J lost 6 bases. The CDR3, as DNA: TGCAGTGCCCTGTTGGCGGGGAGGGCCGGGGAGCTGTTTTTT. Amino acid sequence: CSALLAGRAGELFF.

There are a few counts of this clonotype. V and J are TRBV5-1 and TRBJ1-6, with a weak D call TRBD1 (6 bases). The germline V gene encodes CDR1 SGHRS and CDR2 YFSETQ. Trimming cost V 3 bases and J 8 bases, with 12 bases left between them. This CDR3 has 14 amino acids. CDR3 residues: CASSSGTKDSPLHF. For the CDR3, the DNA is TGCGCCAGCAGCTCCGGGACAAAGGATTCACCCCTCCACTTT.